The 8 T cell receptor beta chains given below trace back to one sample, sequenced in a study of blood T cell repertoires in COVID-19. TCRdb keeps only in-frame clones here, not all; method: immunoSEQ multiplex PCR. The table lists approximately 100,000 clones, just under 85% of them singletons. Sequencing was done on a sample of peripheral blood. The receptors originated from a man in his 70s with acute or convalescent COVID-19.

J is TRBJ2-1 and V is TRBV6-5, with D unresolved. CDR1 is MNHEY and CDR2 is SVGAGI in the germline V gene. V lost 2 bases, J lost 5 bases, and 16 bases lay in between. The CDR3 covers 16 residues. This chain's CDR3 is CASSYEQFTLNNEQFF. The CDR3 DNA reads as TGTGCCAGCAGTTACGAACAGTTCACCCTGAACAATGAGCAGTTCTTC.

This clone was counted between two and nine times. The genes are TRBV7-9 and TRBJ2-5, with 10 bases fitting TRBD2. V dropped 5 bases and J dropped 1; count of bases not matched to a gene: 13. The CDR3 runs to 18 residues. CDR1 and CDR2 from the germline V gene are SEHNR and FQNEAQ (reference sequence). In DNA form, the CDR3 reads TGTGCCAGCAGCCCTAAGCGACGACTAGCGGGCTTCCAAGAGACCCAGTACTTC. Translated: CASSPKRRLAGFQETQYF.

This clone was detected only a few times. The rearrangement links TRBV5-8 to TRBJ1-2, with 8 positions matching TRBD1. This CDR3 is 16 amino acids long. Germline-derived CDR1 and CDR2 are SGHTS and YDEGEE. V trimming: 1 base; J trimming: 1 base; junction bases outside the gene matches: 6. The CDR3 region has the DNA TGTGCCAGCAGCTTGAATTACAGGGGGAGTAACTATGGCTACACCTTC. This encodes CASSLNYRGSNYGYTF.

J is TRBJ2-3 and V is TRBV6-2 or TRBV6-3, with D tentatively TRBD2 (5 bases). The CDR3 contains 16 residues. Germline V gene sequence: CDR1 MNHEY, CDR2 SVGEGT. The V end lost 0 bases, the J end lost 0 bases, and 10 bases lay between the germline ends. This CDR3 is CASSYSISASTDTQYF. In DNA, the CDR3 is TGTGCCAGCAGTTACTCAATTAGCGCTAGCACAGATACGCAGTATTTT.

Regarding this clone: At one end the junction does not follow the germline gene, possibly because of a read error. The sample contains more than one DNA sequence encoding this CDR3. This chain connects TRBV18 to TRBJ1-1, with D hard to call. The CDR3 totals 11 residues. Germline CDR1 is KGHSH and CDR2 is LQKENI. The CDR3: CASSLDTEAFF. The CDR3 bases are TGTGCCAGCTCCTTAGACACGGAAGCTTTCTTT.

The J gene is TRBJ1-4, the V gene TRBV27, with D unclear. The V gene lost 8 bases and the J gene lost 7 bases, with 17 bases spanning the gap. CDR1 and CDR2 (germline): MNHEY, SMNVEV (reference sequence). CDR3 length: 14 amino acids. CDR3 in amino acids: CASWRSGAREKLFF. The CDR3 nucleotides are TGTGCCAGCTGGAGGAGCGGAGCGCGTGAAAAACTGTTTTTT.

This chain connects TRBV2 to TRBJ1-1; D not certain. V lost 5 bases, J lost 1 base, and 5 bases lay in between. Germline-derived CDR1 and CDR2 are SNHLY and FYNNEI. The CDR3 is made up of 12 amino acids. The CDR3 sequence is CASSFRNTEAFF. The CDR3 DNA sequence: TGTGCCAGCAGTTTCAGGAACACTGAAGCTTTCTTT. Based on the CDR3 plus reference TRBV2 and TRBJ1-1, the full variable domain is EPEVTQTPSHQVTQMGQEVILRCVPISNHLYFYWYRQILGQKVEFLVSFYNNEISEKSEIFDDQFSVERPDGSNFTLKIRSTKLEDSAMYFCASSFRNTEAFFGQGTRLTVV.

The genes are TRBV30 and TRBJ1-2; 8 bases are shared with TRBD1. The CDR3 contains 12 residues. Per germline, CDR1 GTSNPN and CDR2 SVGIG (reference sequence). The ends lost 5 bases at V and 7 bases at J; junction bases unmatched: 6. CDR3 residues: CAWYQGAGGYTF. The DNA of the CDR3 is TGTGCCTGGTATCAGGGGGCAGGTGGCTACACCTTC.